Given below is one T cell receptor beta chain in context. There are 16 residues in the CDR3. The ends lost 4 bases at V and 6 bases at J; junction bases unmatched: 7. The germline CDR1 and CDR2 sequences are ENHRY and SYGVKD. Under the authors' procedure: Quantification of nucleated cells was approximated via reference gene primer amplification. Clones were read by immunoSEQ multiplex PCR, and TCRdb kept only the in-frame ones, dropping some. V and J calls and clone size come straight from that table; D and trimming were deduced from the DNA. The profile shows 350,000 or so clones, almost 90% of them singletons. The source of the sample is a study of blood T cell repertoires in COVID-19. Across the whole study: Material from acute and convalescent COVID-19 was sourced from the United States, Italy and Spain. PBMCs, B-cell-depleted T cells, or T cells provided the cDNA or gDNA that made up the material.

The sequence derives from a man aged 18 to 30 with active or convalescent COVID-19. Sequencing was performed on peripheral blood. The rearrangement links TRBV10-3 to TRBJ2-1, with 12 bases aligning to TRBD2. In nucleotides, the CDR3 is TGTGCCATCAGTGCGACTAGCGGGAGCTCGTTCAATGAGCAGTTCTTC. The encoded protein is CAISATSGSSFNEQFF.